The 29 T cell receptor beta chains reported below all come from one sample, sequenced in a study of T cells in Graves' hyperthyroidism and ophthalmopathy. Researchers took RNA transcripts and amplified the TCR beta CDR3 regions from them. The HTBI primer set served for first-round RT-PCR of the TCR CDR3. MiXCR was run by TCRdb on the multiplex PCR reads, yielding one entry per CDR3 protein. The table includes roughly 560,000 distinct CDR3 sequences, 14% to 15% detected once. Material: blood. The receptors here all came from a woman in her thirties or forties with Graves' ophthalmopathy.

Concerning this clonotype itself: This may be a read error: a much more frequent sequence differs by one nucleotide. This rearrangement joins TRBV20-1 to TRBJ2-7; D is possibly TRBD2 (6 bases). The CDR3 loop spans 13 amino acids. V lost 6 bases and J 7 bases, leaving 19 bases between the germline ends. Per germline, CDR1 DFQATT and CDR2 SNEGSKA (reference sequence). CDR3 DNA: TGCAGTGCCCAAGAGGTTGGGGGGTATGAGCAGTACTTC. It yields the protein CSAQEVGGYEQYF.

This clonotype was recorded many times. The chain employs TRBV28 and TRBJ2-4; D possibly matches TRBD1 or TRBD2 (5 bases each). Per the germline V gene, CDR1 is MDHEN and CDR2 is SYDVKM. V dropped 3 bases and J dropped 4 bases, with 10 bases sitting between them. The CDR3 runs 14 residues. The CDR3 coding sequence is TGTGCCAGCAGTTTTAGGGGAGAAAAAAACATTCAGTACTTC. Translation: CASSFRGEKNIQYF.

This clonotype was seen at least ten times. The chain uses TRBV6-1 and TRBJ2-2; TRBD2 matches at 9 bases. The CDR3 spans 15 residues. The junction had 5 bases not matched to a gene; V was cut back by 6 bases and J by 3 bases. Germline V gene sequence: CDR1 MNHNS, CDR2 SASEGT. CDR3 in DNA: TGTGCCAGCAGGGTTCTAGCGGGGTACACCGGGGAGCTGTTTTTT. This translates into CASRVLAGYTGELFF.

There are many counts of this clonotype. The rearrangement joins TRBV7-8 to TRBJ2-2; D is ambiguous. Germline CDR1 SGHVS, CDR2 FQNEAQ. V was pared by 5 bases and J by 5 bases, with 12 bases between. This CDR3 has 14 residues. The CDR3 DNA reads as TGTGCCAGCAGCCACCTGATGGGGACCGGGGAGCTGTTTTTT. Protein product: CASSHLMGTGELFF.

The chain couples TRBV30 to TRBJ1-1, with 7 bases that match TRBD1. The length of the CDR3 is 18 residues. Germline CDR1 and CDR2: GTSNPN and SVGIG (reference sequence). Trimming removed 0 bases from V and 1 base from J; junction bases left unmatched: 14. CDR3 coding DNA: TGTGCCTGGAGTGTACGAGGGCCTCCGGGACAGCCGAACACTGAAGCTTTCTTT. It specifies CAWSVRGPPGQPNTEAFF.

The chain uses TRBV6-1 and TRBJ2-5; 8 bases match TRBD2. Trimming cost V 4 bases and J 2 bases; bases outside gene matches: 9. The CDR3 covers 16 residues. Per germline, CDR1 MNHNS and CDR2 SASEGT. This CDR3 reads CASSGVAGGGQETQYF. The DNA for the CDR3 is TGTGCCAGCAGTGGGGTTGCGGGGGGAGGGCAAGAGACCCAGTACTTC.

A few counts support this clonotype. V is TRBV18 and J is TRBJ2-3; tentative D call: TRBD2 (6 bases). V lost 2 bases to trimming and J lost 4 bases, with 10 bases between them. Germline V CDR1 and CDR2: KGHSH, LQKENI. The CDR3 totals 14 residues. Written as DNA, the CDR3 is TGTGCCAGCTCACCAGCGGGACGGGCAGATACGCAGTATTTT. Its translation: CASSPAGRADTQYF.

The CDR3 loop is CASSRGTGDSEGYTF. The CDR3, as DNA: TGTGCCAGCTCCCGTGGGACAGGGGATTCTGAAGGCTACACCTTC. The chain combines TRBV18 with TRBJ1-2; 10 nucleotides agree with TRBD1. V trimming: 6 bases; J trimming: 8 bases; junction bases outside the gene matches: 12. In germline, CDR1 is KGHSH, CDR2 LQKENI. CDR3 length equals 15 residues.

This clonotype was picked up many times. This rearrangement joins TRBV6-1 to TRBJ2-2; 9 nucleotides align to TRBD2. Germline values: CDR1 MNHNS, CDR2 SASEGT. The CDR3 runs to 16 residues. The ends lost 5 bases at V and 1 base at J; junction bases unmatched: 5. The CDR3 here is CASSKGLAENTGELFF. The CDR3 nucleotides read TGTGCCAGCAGTAAGGGACTAGCAGAGAACACCGGGGAGCTGTTTTTT.

The chain recombines TRBV6-1 with TRBJ1-6; D not certain. Germline CDR1 reads MNHNS; CDR2 reads SASEGT. Trimming stripped 3 bases from V and 0 bases from J, with 9 bases between. The CDR3 loop spans 16 amino acids. The CDR3 DNA sequence: TGTGCCAGCAGTGAGTTTGCGGCCTCCTATAATTCACCCCTCCACTTT. Translation gives CASSEFAASYNSPLHF.

There are many counts of this clonotype. The chain is built from TRBV7-2 and TRBJ2-7; D remains ambiguous. Germline values: CDR1 SGHTA, CDR2 FQGNSA. The CDR3 runs to 14 residues. Trimming pared 4 bases from V and 3 bases from J, leaving 13 bases between. The CDR3 here is CASSSNSGYYEQYF. In DNA, the CDR3 is TGTGCCAGCAGCTCCAATAGTGGATACTACGAGCAGTACTTC. Full variable domain (rest looked up from reference TRBV7-2 and TRBJ2-7): GAGVSQSPSNKVTEKGKDVELRCDPISGHTALYWYRQSLGQGLEFLIYFQGNSAPDKSGLPSDRFSAERTGGSVSTLTIQRTQQEDSAVYLCASSSNSGYYEQYFGPGTRLTVT.

This clonotype turned up a few times. This may be a read error, as it is one base from a much larger clone. This chain joins TRBV7-9 and TRBJ1-1; D might be TRBD1 (6 bases). Germline values: CDR1 SEHNR, CDR2 FQNEAQ (reference sequence). This CDR3 comprises 14 residues. The germline V and J ends were trimmed by 3 bases and 1 base, with 9 bases remaining between them. In DNA, the CDR3 is TGTGCCAGCAGCTTCGGACAGACGAACACTGAAGCTTTCTTT. Its translation is CASSFGQTNTEAFF. The full variable domain, in which reference TRBV7-9 and TRBJ1-1 provide the parts outside the CDR3, is DTGVSQNPRHKITKRGQNVTFRCDPISEHNRLYWYRQTLGQGPEFLTYFQNEAQLEKSRLLSDRFSAERPKGSFSTLEIQRTEQGDSAMYLCASSFGQTNTEAFFGQGTRLTVV.

This clonotype appeared many times. The genes are TRBV6-2 or TRBV6-3 and TRBJ2-7; 7 positions match TRBD1. The CDR3 is made up of 16 amino acids. Trimming took 4 bases from V and 3 from J; bases not matched to a gene: 12. Looked up from germline, CDR1 is MNHEY and CDR2 is SVGEGT. Here the CDR3 reads CASSFQGRQGYYEQYF. In DNA, the CDR3 is TGTGCCAGCAGTTTCCAGGGGAGACAGGGTTACTACGAGCAGTACTTC.

The chain links TRBV12-3 or TRBV12-4 to TRBJ2-1, with 7 bases identical to TRBD2. The CDR3 loop spans 13 amino acids. V was pared by 10 bases and J by 9 bases, with 12 bases of the junction left unmatched. CDR3 in amino acids: CATLPPLAGEQFF. CDR3 DNA: TGTGCCACCCTCCCCCCTTTAGCGGGTGAGCAGTTCTTC.

The chain employs TRBV12-3 or TRBV12-4 and TRBJ1-2, with D possibly matching TRBD1 (5 bases). The CDR3 totals 16 residues. Trimming left V 0 bases short and J 5 bases short, with 16 bases between. For the CDR3, the DNA is TGTGCCAGCAGTTTAGCCTCTGGGCGGGGGAGATATGGCTACACCTTC. Translated, it gives CASSLASGRGRYGYTF.

This clonotype was seen many times. This chain joins TRBV6-5 and TRBJ2-5; D tentatively reads TRBD1 or TRBD2 (5 bases each). Germline CDR1 MNHEY, CDR2 SVGAGI. The ends were cut back, 9 bases at V and 0 bases at J, with 14 bases in the middle. This CDR3 region has 14 residues. The CDR3 here is CASNQPGHQETQYF. As DNA, the CDR3 is TGTGCCAGTAACCAACCGGGACACCAAGAGACCCAGTACTTC.

The chain has TRBV11-1 and TRBJ2-5; D gene uncertain. This CDR3 comprises 17 residues. Trimming pared 5 bases from V and 5 bases from J, leaving 24 bases between. Germline loops: CDR1 SGHAT, CDR2 FQDESV (reference sequence). CDR3 in amino acids: CASSSLLVSIDTETQYF. The CDR3 region has the DNA TGTGCCAGCAGCAGCCTTCTAGTGTCGATAGATACGGAGACCCAGTACTTC.

This clonotype was seen at least ten times. This chain links TRBV28 with TRBJ1-1, with unresolved D. The CDR3 runs 13 residues. The germline V and J ends were trimmed by 7 bases and 3 bases, with 12 bases remaining between them. Looked up from germline, CDR1 is MDHEN and CDR2 is SYDVKM. The CDR3 region has the DNA TGTGCCAGCATCAAAACCCTATACACTGAAGCTTTCTTT. Protein: CASIKTLYTEAFF.

In this sample, this clonotype turned up a few times. The chain is built from TRBV19 and TRBJ1-1; 9 bases align to TRBD1. V dropped 5 bases and J dropped 1; count of bases not matched to a gene: 8. The CDR3 totals 16 residues. Germline values: CDR1 LNHDA, CDR2 SQIVND (reference sequence). The CDR3 DNA sequence: TGTGCCAGTAGTCCCCGGACAGGGGTGGGGAACACTGAAGCTTTCTTT. Translating gives CASSPRTGVGNTEAFF.

This clonotype came up many times. V usage is TRBV7-2 and J usage is TRBJ1-2, with TRBD1 as a possible D gene (6 bases). The CDR3 length is 15 residues. V lost 4 bases to trimming and J lost 6 bases, with 18 bases between them. Germline CDR1 SGHTA, CDR2 FQGNSA. In nucleotides, the CDR3 is TGTGCCAGCAGCTCACAACTACAGGGTTCTGATGGCTACACCTTC. Translated: CASSSQLQGSDGYTF.

This clonotype was detected many times. The rearrangement uses TRBV4-3 and TRBJ2-5; D is possibly TRBD2 (6 bases). Germline CDR1 is LGHNA and CDR2 is YSLEER. Trimming left V 0 bases short and J 4 bases short, with 12 bases between. This CDR3 comprises 15 residues. The CDR3 reads CASSQDPASVETQYF. CDR3 sequence (DNA): TGCGCCAGCAGCCAAGACCCGGCTAGCGTAGAGACCCAGTACTTC.

This clonotype was found many times. The rearrangement joins TRBV6-5 to TRBJ2-2; possibly TRBD1 for D (6 bases). This CDR3 spans 15 amino acids. The germline V gene has CDR1 MNHEY and CDR2 SVGAGI. V lost 5 bases to trimming and J lost 6 bases, with 16 bases between them. The CDR3 DNA reads as TGTGCCAGCAGTCTGGACAGAGGGAGCCCCGGGGAGCTGTTTTTT. It translates to CASSLDRGSPGELFF.

The rearrangement links TRBV5-1 to TRBJ2-2; 7 bases match TRBD2. Germline V lookup: CDR1 SGHRS, CDR2 YFSETQ. The CDR3 extends over 16 amino acids. V gave up 5 bases and J gave up 0 bases; unmatched junction bases: 7. The chain's CDR3 is CASSHTSVSNTGELFF. CDR3 coding DNA: TGCGCCAGCAGTCATACTAGCGTATCGAACACCGGGGAGCTGTTTTTT.

CDR3 amino acids: CSAPGRAGGGTGELFF. CDR3 nucleotides: TGCAGTGCTCCCGGGCGAGCGGGAGGGGGGACCGGGGAGCTGTTTTTT. The chain couples TRBV20-1 to TRBJ2-2; TRBD2 aligns across 10 bases. Germline values: CDR1 DFQATT, CDR2 SNEGSKA (reference sequence). The V and J ends lost 5 bases and 5 bases, in that order; junction bases with no gene match: 11. The CDR3 runs 16 residues.

In its sample, this clonotype was seen many times. The chain recombines TRBV9 with TRBJ2-1; TRBD2 is a possible D gene (5 bases). Germline values: CDR1 SGDLS, CDR2 YYNGEE. The CDR3 has 16 residues. The V and J ends lost 0 bases and 0 bases respectively, with 10 bases between them. CDR3 DNA: TGTGCCAGCAGCGTAGTAACTAGTCCCTCCTACAATGAGCAGTTCTTC. Translating gives CASSVVTSPSYNEQFF.

Only one count was recorded for this clonotype. The rearrangement links TRBV6-1 to TRBJ2-7, with D possibly being TRBD2 (6 bases). Germline V gene data show CDR1 as MNHNS and CDR2 as SASEGT. The length of the CDR3 is 16 residues. The V end was cut by 8 bases, the J end by 0 bases, with 20 bases between. CDR3 protein: CASGKGWEASSYEQYF. CDR3 DNA sequence: TGTGCCAGCGGGAAAGGGTGGGAGGCCAGCTCCTACGAGCAGTACTTC.

This clonotype was seen at least ten times. The V and J genes are TRBV7-2 and TRBJ2-5; D remains unclear. V was pared by 5 bases and J by 2 bases, with 9 bases between. CDR1 is SGHTA and CDR2 is FQGNSA in the germline V gene. The CDR3 has 13 amino acids. The CDR3 spells CASSPSLQETQYF. The CDR3 DNA reads as TGTGCCAGCAGCCCCAGCTTGCAAGAGACCCAGTACTTC. The complete variable domain, with remaining parts taken from reference TRBV7-2 and TRBJ2-5, reads GAGVSQSPSNKVTEKGKDVELRCDPISGHTALYWYRQSLGQGLEFLIYFQGNSAPDKSGLPSDRFSAERTGGSVSTLTIQRTQQEDSAVYLCASSPSLQETQYFGPGTRLLVL.

The CDR3 protein is CASSMRGVLETQYF. CDR3 in DNA: TGTGCCAGTAGTATGCGAGGGGTCCTGGAGACCCAGTACTTC. V usage is TRBV19 and J usage is TRBJ2-5, with D perhaps assigned TRBD1 or TRBD2 (5 bases each). The germline CDR1 and CDR2 sequences are LNHDA and SQIVND (reference sequence). The CDR3 has 14 residues. V lost 3 bases and J 5 bases, leaving 13 bases between the germline ends. Using reference TRBV19 and TRBJ2-5 for the parts outside the CDR3, the full variable domain is DGGITQSPKYLFRKEGQNVTLSCEQNLNHDAMYWYRQDPGQGLRLIYYSQIVNDFQKGDIAEGYSVSREKKESFPLTVTSAQKNPTAFYLCASSMRGVLETQYFGPGTRLLVL.

This clonotype was observed a handful of times. The CDR3 nucleotides read TGCGCCAGCAGCTTGAGGGGGGGAGATAGCGAGCAGTACTTC. Translation gives CASSLRGGDSEQYF. This rearrangement joins TRBV5-1 to TRBJ2-7, with D possibly TRBD2 on 7 matching bases. Trimming took off 1 base at V and 6 bases at J, with 14 bases between the two ends. CDR3 length: 14 residues. Germline CDR1 reads SGHRS; CDR2 reads YFSETQ.